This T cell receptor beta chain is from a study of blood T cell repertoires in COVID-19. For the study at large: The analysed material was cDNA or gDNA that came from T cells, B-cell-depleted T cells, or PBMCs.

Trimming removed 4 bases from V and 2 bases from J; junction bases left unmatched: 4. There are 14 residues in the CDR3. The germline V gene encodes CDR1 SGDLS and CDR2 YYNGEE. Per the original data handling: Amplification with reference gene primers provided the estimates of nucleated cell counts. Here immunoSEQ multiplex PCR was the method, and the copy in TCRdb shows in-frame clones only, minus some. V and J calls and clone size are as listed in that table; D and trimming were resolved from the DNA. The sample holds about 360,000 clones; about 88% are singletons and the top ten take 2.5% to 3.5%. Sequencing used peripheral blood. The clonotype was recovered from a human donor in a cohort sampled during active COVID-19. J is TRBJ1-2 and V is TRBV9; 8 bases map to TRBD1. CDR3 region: CASSPQGANYGYTF. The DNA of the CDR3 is TGTGCCAGCAGCCCCCAGGGGGCAAACTATGGCTACACCTTC.